This TCR beta chain was observed in a study of T cells after posttransplantation cyclophosphamide. Points from the study as a whole: Skin or GI-infiltrating T cells shared few TRB sequences with blood. Donor CD8+ memory clones often dominated recipient blood repertoires at later times. TRB clonality was highly associated with recipient CMV seropositivity and reactivation.

This clone showed up many times. The antigen remains unidentified. Treatment was busulfan-fludarabine conditioning, a marrow graft, and cyclophosphamide on days +3 and +4. The CDR3 covers 15 residues. Trimming left V 3 bases short and J 5 bases short, with 14 bases between. Germline lookup yields CDR1 PRHDT and CDR2 FYEKMQ (reference sequence). TCRdb's table, derived via immunoSEQ multiplex PCR, lists solely in-frame clones and lacks some. There are tens of thousands of clones in the sample, none observed a single time. This specimen consisted of PBMCs, obtained after allogeneic stem cell transplant with posttransplant cyclophosphamide. The chain uses TRBV13 and TRBJ2-1; possible D gene TRBD1, 6 bases. This TCR came from a male patient younger than 30 who received an allogeneic stem cell transplant from a related donor, was CMV-positive, and had no GVHD. Some T cells may be transferred from the graft donor. CDR3 region: CASSFRRGIHNEQFF. The CDR3 nucleotides read TGTGCCAGCAGCTTTAGAAGGGGGATACACAATGAGCAGTTCTTC.